A selection of T cell receptor beta chains follows, all from one sample in a study of blood T cell repertoires in COVID-19. This table comes from immunoSEQ multiplex PCR, and its TCRdb copy is limited to in-frame clones, with some not included. The sample has about 90,000 clones; approximately 75% are singletons. The sample consisted of peripheral blood. Receptors were obtained from a woman over 75 with acute or convalescent COVID-19. Both conserved end residues are part of each CDR3. The order of the fields is clone size, V gene, D gene, J gene, CDR3 protein, CDR3 DNA. A D gene is named only where the DNA matches it firmly. Clone size is shown for a subset of rows, as once, few, many or a class of expanded clone.

clone_size: once
v_call: TRBV7-9
d_call: .
j_call: TRBJ1-5
cdr3_aa: CASSLVGQPQHF
cdr3_nt: TGTGCCAGCAGCTTAGTCGGGCAGCCCCAGCATTTT

clone_size: .
v_call: TRBV18
d_call: .
j_call: TRBJ2-5
cdr3_aa: CASSPGTAGGAQYF
cdr3_nt: TGTGCCAGCTCACCAGGGACTGCAGGGGGAGCCCAGTACTTC

clone_size: once
v_call: TRBV2
d_call: .
j_call: TRBJ2-1
cdr3_aa: CATGLLSSYNEQFF
cdr3_nt: TGTGCCACCGGACTCTTGAGCTCCTACAATGAGCAGTTCTTC

clone_size: .
v_call: TRBV5-5
d_call: .
j_call: TRBJ1-6
cdr3_aa: CASSLTGSGSPLHF
cdr3_nt: TGTGCCAGCAGCCTGACCGGGTCCGGCTCACCCCTCCACTTT

clone_size: .
v_call: TRBV14
d_call: TRBD1
j_call: TRBJ2-1
cdr3_aa: CASSQRTGANEQFF
cdr3_nt: TGTGCCAGCAGCCAGCGTACAGGGGCCAATGAGCAGTTCTTC

clone_size: .
v_call: TRBV30
d_call: TRBD1
j_call: TRBJ1-1
cdr3_aa: CAWDSGQAGTEAFF
cdr3_nt: TGTGCCTGGGATAGTGGACAGGCGGGCACTGAAGCTTTCTTT

clone_size: .
v_call: TRBV25-1
d_call: .
j_call: TRBJ1-2
cdr3_aa: CASSGGPGKGSSGYTF
cdr3_nt: TGTGCCAGCAGTGGGGGTCCAGGGAAGGGTTCTTCTGGCTACACCTTC

clone_size: .
v_call: TRBV14
d_call: .
j_call: TRBJ1-1
cdr3_aa: CASSQFMETEAFF
cdr3_nt: TGTGCCAGCAGCCAATTCATGGAGACTGAAGCTTTCTTT

clone_size: .
v_call: TRBV3-1/TRBV3-2
d_call: .
j_call: TRBJ1-2
cdr3_aa: CASRSDRTPNYGYTF
cdr3_nt: TGTGCCAGCAGATCCGACAGGACACCTAACTATGGCTACACCTTC

clone_size: .
v_call: TRBV11-3
d_call: .
j_call: TRBJ2-1
cdr3_aa: CASSQGQYNEQFF
cdr3_nt: TGTGCCAGCAGCCAAGGACAGTACAATGAGCAGTTCTTC

clone_size: few
v_call: TRBV28
d_call: .
j_call: TRBJ2-1
cdr3_aa: CASSFGGTYNEQFF
cdr3_nt: TGTGCCAGCAGTTTCGGCGGGACTTACAATGAGCAGTTCTTC

clone_size: .
v_call: TRBV6-5
d_call: .
j_call: TRBJ1-1
cdr3_aa: CASSRAGTPNTEAFF
cdr3_nt: TGTGCCAGCAGCCGCGCCGGGACACCGAACACTGAAGCTTTCTTT

clone_size: .
v_call: TRBV7-9
d_call: .
j_call: TRBJ2-7
cdr3_aa: CASSSSTLHYEQYF
cdr3_nt: TGTGCCAGCAGCTCCTCTACCCTCCATTACGAGCAGTACTTC

clone_size: .
v_call: TRBV27
d_call: .
j_call: TRBJ1-2
cdr3_aa: CASRQNGANYGYTF
cdr3_nt: TGTGCCAGCAGGCAAAACGGGGCTAACTATGGCTACACCTTC

clone_size: few
v_call: TRBV19
d_call: .
j_call: TRBJ1-5
cdr3_aa: CASSIVMGIGQFNQPQHF
cdr3_nt: TGTGCCAGTAGTATTGTTATGGGAATCGGACAGTTCAATCAGCCCCAGCATTTT

clone_size: few
v_call: TRBV5-6
d_call: .
j_call: TRBJ1-3
cdr3_aa: CASSLQVGNTIYF
cdr3_nt: TGTGCCAGCAGCTTGCAGGTTGGAAACACCATATATTTT

clone_size: .
v_call: TRBV9
d_call: .
j_call: TRBJ2-1
cdr3_aa: CASYDGGVSYNEQFF
cdr3_nt: TGTGCCAGCTACGACGGCGGCGTTTCCTACAATGAGCAGTTCTTC

clone_size: .
v_call: TRBV28
d_call: .
j_call: TRBJ1-5
cdr3_aa: CASSYLDGLRGNQPQHF
cdr3_nt: TGTGCCAGCAGTTACCTTGATGGACTGAGAGGCAATCAGCCCCAGCATTTT

clone_size: .
v_call: TRBV7-2
d_call: .
j_call: TRBJ2-5
cdr3_aa: CASSSQGMGETQYF
cdr3_nt: TGTGCCAGCAGCTCCCAGGGAATGGGGGAGACCCAGTACTTC

clone_size: .
v_call: TRBV27
d_call: TRBD1
j_call: TRBJ1-2
cdr3_aa: CASSLTGVIYGYTF
cdr3_nt: TGTGCCAGCAGTTTAACAGGGGTTATCTATGGCTACACCTTC

clone_size: once
v_call: TRBV13
d_call: .
j_call: TRBJ1-2
cdr3_aa: CASSLAPGPYGYTF
cdr3_nt: TGTGCCAGCAGCTTAGCCCCAGGGCCCTATGGCTACACCTTC

clone_size: .
v_call: TRBV18
d_call: TRBD1
j_call: TRBJ1-2
cdr3_aa: CASSRGQGSGNYGYTF
cdr3_nt: TGTGCCAGCTCAAGAGGACAGGGCTCGGGTAACTATGGCTACACCTTC

clone_size: .
v_call: TRBV7-3
d_call: .
j_call: TRBJ1-1
cdr3_aa: CASSITGRDTEAFF
cdr3_nt: TGTGCCAGCAGCATCACTGGGAGGGACACTGAAGCTTTCTTT

clone_size: .
v_call: TRBV7-3
d_call: .
j_call: TRBJ1-1
cdr3_aa: CASSLTGQGLLNTEAFF
cdr3_nt: TGTGCCAGCAGCTTAACGGGGCAGGGCCTCTTGAACACTGAAGCTTTCTTT

clone_size: once
v_call: TRBV4-3
d_call: .
j_call: TRBJ1-1
cdr3_aa: CASRAGGANTEAFF
cdr3_nt: TGCGCCAGCCGTGCCGGCGGGGCGAACACTGAAGCTTTCTTT

clone_size: .
v_call: TRBV10-3
d_call: TRBD1
j_call: TRBJ2-2
cdr3_aa: CAITSGGAPGELFF
cdr3_nt: TGTGCCATCACCTCAGGGGGCGCCCCCGGGGAGCTGTTTTTT

clone_size: .
v_call: TRBV29-1
d_call: .
j_call: TRBJ2-3
cdr3_aa: CSVDFYGGAEDTQYF
cdr3_nt: TGCAGCGTTGACTTCTATGGGGGGGCTGAAGATACGCAGTATTTT

clone_size: .
v_call: TRBV29-1
d_call: .
j_call: TRBJ2-1
cdr3_aa: CSVRGGFYNEQFF
cdr3_nt: TGCAGCGTTCGTGGGGGCTTTTACAATGAGCAGTTCTTC

clone_size: .
v_call: TRBV11-1
d_call: .
j_call: TRBJ2-1
cdr3_aa: CASRSAGSNEQFF
cdr3_nt: TGTGCCAGCAGAAGCGCGGGCAGCAATGAGCAGTTCTTC

clone_size: .
v_call: TRBV19
d_call: .
j_call: TRBJ1-1
cdr3_aa: CASCGNWEGTAGVNTEAFF
cdr3_nt: TGTGCCAGCTGCGGAAATTGGGAGGGGACCGCAGGGGTTAACACTGAAGCTTTCTTT

clone_size: .
v_call: TRBV4-3
d_call: TRBD2
j_call: TRBJ2-1
cdr3_aa: CASSQGGGGAYNEQFF
cdr3_nt: TGCGCCAGCAGCCAAGGGGGCGGGGGGGCTTACAATGAGCAGTTCTTC

clone_size: .
v_call: TRBV6-5
d_call: .
j_call: TRBJ2-7
cdr3_aa: CASSYFRSGSSYEQYF
cdr3_nt: TGTGCCAGCAGTTACTTCCGCTCGGGAAGCTCCTACGAGCAGTACTTC

clone_size: .
v_call: TRBV12-3/TRBV12-4
d_call: .
j_call: TRBJ2-1
cdr3_aa: CASSLPPREEQFF
cdr3_nt: TGTGCCAGCAGTTTACCCCCGCGAGAGGAGCAGTTCTTC

clone_size: few
v_call: TRBV15
d_call: TRBD1
j_call: TRBJ1-6
cdr3_aa: CATRMGQYNSPLHF
cdr3_nt: TGTGCCACCAGGATGGGACAGTATAATTCACCCCTCCACTTT

clone_size: .
v_call: TRBV5-1
d_call: TRBD1
j_call: TRBJ1-3
cdr3_aa: CASSVQGGTGNTIYF
cdr3_nt: TGCGCCAGCAGCGTCCAAGGGGGCACTGGAAACACCATATATTTT

clone_size: .
v_call: TRBV7-9
d_call: TRBD1
j_call: TRBJ1-6
cdr3_aa: CASSETRQGFSSPLHF
cdr3_nt: TGTGCCAGCAGCGAAACTCGACAGGGTTTTTCCTCACCCCTCCACTTT

clone_size: .
v_call: TRBV28
d_call: TRBD1
j_call: TRBJ1-3
cdr3_aa: CASSLGQAFGNTIYF
cdr3_nt: TGTGCCAGCAGCTTGGGACAGGCATTTGGAAACACCATATATTTT

clone_size: once
v_call: TRBV24-1
d_call: .
j_call: TRBJ2-3
cdr3_aa: CATSRGSGGDTQYF
cdr3_nt: TGTGCCACCTCCCGGGGGTCCGGAGGGGATACGCAGTATTTT

clone_size: few
v_call: TRBV6-2/TRBV6-3
d_call: TRBD1
j_call: TRBJ1-2
cdr3_aa: CASSFNRGGPAGYTF
cdr3_nt: TGTGCCAGCAGTTTTAACAGGGGTGGACCAGCAGGCTACACCTTC

clone_size: .
v_call: TRBV19
d_call: TRBD1
j_call: TRBJ2-1
cdr3_aa: CASTRTGMYNEQFF
cdr3_nt: TGTGCCAGTACTAGGACAGGGATGTACAATGAGCAGTTCTTC